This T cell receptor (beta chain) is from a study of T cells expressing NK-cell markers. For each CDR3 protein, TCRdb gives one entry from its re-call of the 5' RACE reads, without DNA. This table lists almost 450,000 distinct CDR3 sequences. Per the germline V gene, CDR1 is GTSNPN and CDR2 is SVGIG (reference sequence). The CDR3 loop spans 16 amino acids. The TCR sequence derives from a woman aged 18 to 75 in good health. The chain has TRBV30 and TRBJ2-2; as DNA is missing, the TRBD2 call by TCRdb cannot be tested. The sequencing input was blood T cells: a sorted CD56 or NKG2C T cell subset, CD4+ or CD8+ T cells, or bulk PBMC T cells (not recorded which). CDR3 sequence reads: CAWSDGRSTRTGELFF. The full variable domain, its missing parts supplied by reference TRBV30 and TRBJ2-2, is SQTIHQWPATLVQPVGSPLSLECTVEGTSNPNLYWYRQAAGRGLQLLFYSVGIGQISSEVPQNLSASRPQDRQFILSSKKLLLSDSGFYLCAWSDGRSTRTGELFFGEGSRLTVL.